This T cell receptor beta chain stems from a study of T cell responses to AZD1222 COVID-19 vaccine. Study-wide results and caveats: The donor group comprised mostly white British people and more females; the analysis possibly underestimated clonal diversity. Within unmutated variant regions lay the reported targets of nearly half of spike-specific TCRs. Elevations in Spike-specific TCR breadth and depth followed administration of two AZD1222 doses.

V was trimmed by 3 bases and J by 4 bases, leaving 6 bases between them. CDR1 and CDR2 from the germline V gene are MGHDK and SYGVNS. This CDR3 spans 13 amino acids. Sequenced by immunoSEQ multiplex PCR; TCRdb stores in-frame clones only, minus some. This sample has around 130,000 clones; about 82% occur once, and the top ten carry less than 15%. As for this clone: Its antigen is unknown.

This TCR was recovered from an adult in good health. The source material was peripheral blood, sampled on day 0 of AZD1222 vaccination. The chain joins TRBV25-1 to TRBJ1-4; no reliable D call. CDR3 coding DNA: TGTGCCAGCAGTGATTCAGTTAATGAAAAACTGTTTTTT. This codes for CASSDSVNEKLFF. The whole variable domain, filled in from reference TRBV25-1 and TRBJ1-4, reads EADIYQTPRYLVIGTGKKITLECSQTMGHDKMYWYQQDPGMELHLIHYSYGVNSTEKGDLSSESTVSRIRTEHFPLTLESARPSHTSQYLCASSDSVNEKLFFGSGTQLSVL.